This T cell receptor (beta chain) was sequenced during a study of blood T cell repertoires in COVID-19. Overall study context: T cells, B-cell-depleted T cells, or PBMCs supplied cDNA or gDNA.

In the original workflow: By means of reference gene primer amplification, nucleated cell counts were estimated. Profiling relied on immunoSEQ multiplex PCR, and the TCRdb table lists in-frame clones only, not all of them. V and J calls and clone size are copied from that table; D and trimming were computed from the DNA. The sample carries fewer than 70,000 clones, around 86% recorded once. V was cut by 5 bases and J by 1 base, with 5 bases left in between. The CDR3 runs to 13 residues. The chain uses TRBV12-3 or TRBV12-4 and TRBJ1-4, with unresolved D. Sequenced: peripheral blood. This TCR derives from a man aged 50 or older with active COVID-19. The CDR3 loop is CASSLRTNEKLFF. The DNA for the CDR3 is TGTGCCAGCAGTCTAAGAACTAATGAAAAACTGTTTTTT.